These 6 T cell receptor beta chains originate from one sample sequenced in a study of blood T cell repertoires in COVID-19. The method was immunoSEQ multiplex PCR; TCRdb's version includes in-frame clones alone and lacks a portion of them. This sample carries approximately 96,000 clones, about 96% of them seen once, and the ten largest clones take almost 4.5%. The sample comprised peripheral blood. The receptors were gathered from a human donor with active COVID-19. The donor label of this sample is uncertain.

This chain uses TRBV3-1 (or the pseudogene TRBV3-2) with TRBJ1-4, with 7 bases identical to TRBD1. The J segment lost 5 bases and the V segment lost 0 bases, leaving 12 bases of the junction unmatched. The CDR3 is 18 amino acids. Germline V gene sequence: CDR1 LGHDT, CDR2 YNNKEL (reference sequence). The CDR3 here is CASSQDHIDREKNEKLFF. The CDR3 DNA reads TGTGCCAGCAGCCAAGATCATATTGACAGGGAGAAGAATGAAAAACTGTTTTTT.

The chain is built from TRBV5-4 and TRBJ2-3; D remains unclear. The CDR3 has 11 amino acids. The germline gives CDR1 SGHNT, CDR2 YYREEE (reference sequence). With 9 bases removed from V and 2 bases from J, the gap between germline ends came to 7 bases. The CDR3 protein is CAIQNTDTQYF. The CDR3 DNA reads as TGTGCCATACAGAACACAGATACGCAGTATTTT.

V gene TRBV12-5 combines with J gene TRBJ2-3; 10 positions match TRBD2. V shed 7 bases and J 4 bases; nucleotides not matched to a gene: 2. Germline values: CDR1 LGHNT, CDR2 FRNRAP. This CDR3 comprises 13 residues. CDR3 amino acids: CASALAGADTQYF. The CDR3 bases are TGTGCTAGTGCGCTAGCGGGAGCAGATACGCAGTATTTT.

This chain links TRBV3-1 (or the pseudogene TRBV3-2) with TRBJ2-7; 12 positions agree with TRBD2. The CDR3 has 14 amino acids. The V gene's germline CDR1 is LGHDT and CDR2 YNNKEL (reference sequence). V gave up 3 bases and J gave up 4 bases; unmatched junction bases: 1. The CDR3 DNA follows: TGTGCCAGCAGCCAGGGGACTAGCGGGTACGAGCAGTACTTC. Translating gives CASSQGTSGYEQYF.

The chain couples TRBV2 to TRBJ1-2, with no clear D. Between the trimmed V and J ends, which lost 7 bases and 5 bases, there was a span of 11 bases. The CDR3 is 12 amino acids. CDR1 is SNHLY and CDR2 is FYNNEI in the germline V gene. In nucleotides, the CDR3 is TGTGCCAGCACCAGACCAGGTTATGGCTACACCTTC. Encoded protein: CASTRPGYGYTF.

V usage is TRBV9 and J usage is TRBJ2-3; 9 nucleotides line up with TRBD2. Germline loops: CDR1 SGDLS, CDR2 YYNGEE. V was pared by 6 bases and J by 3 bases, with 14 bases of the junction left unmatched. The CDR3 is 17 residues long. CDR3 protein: CASNLGGSGRRTDTQYF. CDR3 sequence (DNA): TGTGCCAGCAACTTAGGGGGTAGCGGGAGACGAACAGATACGCAGTATTTT.